Presented here are 3 T cell receptor beta chains from one specimen sequenced in a study of spatial heterogeneity in lung cancer. General study points: In tumors, expanded intratumoral alpha and beta TCR counts tracked mutation counts.

This sample's time point: sample taken at primary tumor resection. No antigen has been assigned to these receptors. TCRdb itself ran the 5' RACE reads through MiXCR, one entry per CDR3 protein. The sample has 650 to 1,000 distinct CDR3 sequences; about a sixth are singletons. This specimen consisted of lung tumor tissue, obtained at surgery. Source of these receptors: a female donor with early-stage non-small cell lung cancer.

This clonotype qualifies as medium-sized. The V call is TRBV28, the J call TRBJ1-5, with D uncertain. The CDR3 totals 13 residues. V was trimmed by 7 bases and J by 6 bases, leaving 13 bases between them. Per germline, CDR1 MDHEN and CDR2 SYDVKM. This chain's CDR3 is CASTHPAPQPQHF. The CDR3 coding sequence is TGTGCCAGCACCCACCCAGCCCCTCAGCCCCAGCATTTT.

In its sample, this clonotype is large. This chain links TRBV19 with TRBJ2-1; TRBD2 matches 7 bases. The J segment lost 3 bases and the V segment lost 5 bases, leaving 13 bases of the junction unmatched. The germline gives CDR1 LNHDA, CDR2 SQIVND (reference sequence). This CDR3 contains 17 residues. The CDR3 DNA follows: TGTGCCAGTAGTCTTCCTAGCGGTTTCACAAACTACAATGAGCAGTTCTTC. Protein product: CASSLPSGFTNYNEQFF.

In its sample, this clonotype ranks as medium-sized. The V gene is TRBV25-1, the J gene TRBJ2-1; 10 nucleotides align to TRBD2. In germline, CDR1 is MGHDK, CDR2 SYGVNS. The junction had 8 bases not matched to a gene; V was cut back by 6 bases and J by 0 bases. The CDR3 runs 17 residues. CDR3: CASRSGRAFSSYNEQFF. The DNA for the CDR3 is TGTGCCAGCAGAAGCGGGAGGGCCTTCAGCTCCTACAATGAGCAGTTCTTC.